The 22 T cell receptor beta chains presented below share a single source sample, sequenced in a study of cytomegalovirus exposure and HLA in healthy donors. The study ran its PCR with 60 Vbeta and 13 Jbeta primers. Profiling relied on immunoSEQ multiplex PCR, and the TCRdb table lists in-frame clones only, not all of them. The sample includes approximately 95,000 clones, about four fifths of them seen just once. The specimen sequenced was PBMCs. These receptors were obtained from a woman aged 40 to 55 in good health and CMV-seropositive.

The gene calls are TRBV2 and TRBJ1-5; D is unresolved. The CDR3 covers 14 residues. CDR1 is SNHLY, CDR2 FYNNEI, per germline. Between the trimmed V and J ends, which lost 1 base and 2 bases, there was a span of 6 bases. CDR3 coding DNA: TGTGCCAGCAGTGAAGGCAGTGGCAATCAGCCCCAGCATTTT. It translates to CASSEGSGNQPQHF.

This clone was counted a few times. The chain joins TRBV5-4 to TRBJ2-3; TRBD2 matches 11 bases. The CDR3 loop spans 15 amino acids. In germline, CDR1 is SGHNT, CDR2 YYREEE (reference sequence). V trimming: 0 bases; J trimming: 4 bases; junction bases outside the gene matches: 1. In DNA, the CDR3 is TGTGCCAGCAGCTTGGGACTAGCGGGACCAGATACGCAGTATTTT. Its translation: CASSLGLAGPDTQYF.

V is TRBV5-1 and J is TRBJ2-1; perhaps TRBD2 as D (5 bases). Per the germline V gene, CDR1 is SGHRS and CDR2 is YFSETQ. The CDR3 runs to 15 residues. Trimming shortened V by 0 bases and J by 8 bases, and 15 bases separated the two germline ends. The CDR3 region has the DNA TGCGCCAGCAGCTTGGGGCTAGCCGGGTACGATGAGCAGTTCTTC. Translation: CASSLGLAGYDEQFF.

CDR3 bases: TGTGCCAGCAGTTATCTTAGTGGAGGAGAGACCCAGTACTTC. Protein: CASSYLSGGETQYF. The chain carries TRBV2 and TRBJ2-5; possible D gene TRBD2, 5 bases. Germline lookup yields CDR1 SNHLY and CDR2 FYNNEI. This CDR3 contains 14 residues. V was clipped by 5 bases and J by 4 bases, with 14 bases between them.

The chain joins TRBV7-9 to TRBJ1-4, with no clear D. Germline-derived CDR1 and CDR2 are SEHNR and FQNEAQ (reference sequence). The CDR3 is made up of 12 amino acids. The V and J ends lost 8 bases and 8 bases respectively, with 12 bases between them. CDR3 sequence (DNA): TGTGCCAGCGGTTGGGAGGGCGAAAAACTGTTTTTT. It yields the protein CASGWEGEKLFF.

The chain combines TRBV19 with TRBJ1-1; no firm D call. Germline CDR1 LNHDA, CDR2 SQIVND (reference sequence). The germline V and J ends were trimmed by 1 base and 1 base, with 22 bases remaining between them. There are 19 residues in the CDR3. CDR3 in amino acids: CASSIGPPVEGAWNTEAFF. CDR3 DNA sequence: TGTGCCAGTAGTATAGGGCCCCCCGTGGAGGGAGCCTGGAACACTGAAGCTTTCTTT. The complete variable domain, with remaining parts taken from reference TRBV19 and TRBJ1-1, reads DGGITQSPKYLFRKEGQNVTLSCEQNLNHDAMYWYRQDPGQGLRLIYYSQIVNDFQKGDIAEGYSVSREKKESFPLTVTSAQKNPTAFYLCASSIGPPVEGAWNTEAFFGQGTRLTVV.

This clone was detected a few times. The chain employs TRBV7-8 and TRBJ2-3; TRBD1 matches at 7 bases. J lost 3 bases, V lost 3 bases, and 3 bases had no gene match. The CDR3 is 14 residues long. Germline CDR1 is SGHVS and CDR2 is FQNEAQ. Here the CDR3 reads CASSFDRVTDTQYF. CDR3 DNA: TGTGCCAGCAGCTTCGACAGGGTGACAGATACGCAGTATTTT.

J is TRBJ2-3 and V is TRBV6-6; the D gene is possibly TRBD2 (6 bases). The germline CDR1 and CDR2 sequences are MNHNY and SVGAGI (reference sequence). V was cut by 1 base and J by 8 bases, with 10 bases left in between. There are 13 residues in the CDR3. CDR3 residues: CASSYFAGGTQYF. Written as DNA, the CDR3 is TGTGCCAGCAGTTACTTCGCCGGGGGTACGCAGTATTTT.

This clone has a handful of counts. This CDR3 reads CASSPGLPSYEQYF. The DNA of the CDR3 is TGTGCCAGCAGCCCCGGACTGCCCTCCTACGAGCAGTACTTC. The rearrangement uses TRBV7-9 and TRBJ2-7; D might be TRBD2 (5 bases). Germline V gene lookup returns CDR1 SEHNR and CDR2 FQNEAQ (reference sequence). V was cut by 5 bases and J by 0 bases, with 11 bases left in between. The CDR3 extends over 14 amino acids.

V usage is TRBV5-1 and J usage is TRBJ2-3, with 11 nucleotides matching TRBD2. J was trimmed by 6 bases and V by 1 base; bases with no gene match: 1. Per germline, CDR1 SGHRS and CDR2 YFSETQ. The CDR3 totals 14 residues. CDR3 nucleotides: TGCGCCAGCAGCTTGAGACTAGCGGGGGATACGCAGTATTTT. This encodes CASSLRLAGDTQYF.

The chain carries TRBV29-1 and TRBJ2-1, with TRBD2 identical over 13 bases. V trimming: 7 bases; J trimming: 8 bases; junction bases outside the gene matches: 5. This CDR3 region has 13 residues. Germline V gene lookup returns CDR1 SQVTM and CDR2 ANQGSEA. The CDR3 DNA reads TGCAGCGGGGGGACTAGCGGGATGTATGAGCAGTTCTTC. It encodes CSGGTSGMYEQFF.

This clone was counted only a few times. The gene calls are TRBV13 and TRBJ2-1; D might be TRBD1 (6 bases). The CDR3 consists of 14 residues. The germline V gene has CDR1 PRHDT and CDR2 FYEKMQ (reference sequence). Trimming took 4 bases from V and 4 from J, leaving 11 bases between them. The CDR3 loop reads CASSSKQGYNEQFF. CDR3 nucleotide sequence: TGTGCCAGCAGCTCGAAACAGGGATACAATGAGCAGTTCTTC.

The rearrangement uses TRBV7-2 and TRBJ2-3; 8 bases agree with TRBD2. CDR3 length: 15 residues. Germline V gene data show CDR1 as SGHTA and CDR2 as FQGNSA. The junction had 5 bases not matched to a gene; V was cut back by 3 bases and J by 3 bases. CDR3 sequence (DNA): TGTGCCAGCAGCTTGCAAGCGGGAGAGACAGATACGCAGTATTTT. Residues: CASSLQAGETDTQYF.

The chain is built from TRBV25-1 and TRBJ2-7; 10 nucleotides match TRBD2. V trimming: 2 bases; J trimming: 1 base; junction bases outside the gene matches: 5. The CDR3 length is 16 residues. Germline assignment: CDR1 MGHDK and CDR2 SYGVNS. The CDR3 nucleotides are TGTGCCAGCAGTGAACTAGCGGGAGAGGTATCCTACGAGCAGTACTTC. Protein product: CASSELAGEVSYEQYF.

This rearrangement joins TRBV18 to TRBJ2-7, with D perhaps TRBD2 (5 bases). CDR3 length: 12 amino acids. CDR1 is KGHSH and CDR2 is LQKENI in the germline V gene. Trimming left V 2 bases short and J 6 bases short, with 8 bases between. The CDR3: CASSPALGEQYF. As DNA, the CDR3 is TGTGCCAGCTCACCAGCACTAGGCGAGCAGTACTTC.

The chain joins TRBV10-3 to TRBJ1-2; D perhaps matches TRBD1 (6 bases). The ends were cut back, 6 bases at V and 4 bases at J, with 15 bases in the middle. CDR3 size: 14 residues. Germline V gives CDR1 ENHRY, CDR2 SYGVKD. The CDR3: CAIRTGSGPYGYTF. The DNA for the CDR3 is TGTGCCATCAGAACAGGGTCGGGTCCCTATGGCTACACCTTC.

This rearrangement joins TRBV5-4 to TRBJ2-5; TRBD1 agrees at 7 bases. J gave up 1 base and V 3 bases, and 9 bases lay outside the gene matches. The CDR3 loop spans 16 amino acids. Germline V gives CDR1 SGHNT, CDR2 YYREEE (reference sequence). CDR3 region: CASSSDRESVQETQYF. For the CDR3, the DNA is TGTGCCAGCAGCTCCGACAGGGAATCGGTCCAAGAGACCCAGTACTTC. Full variable domain (remainder filled in from reference TRBV5-4 and TRBJ2-5): ETGVTQSPTHLIKTRGQQVTLRCSSQSGHNTVSWYQQALGQGPQFIFQYYREEENGRGNFPPRFSGLQFPNYSSELNVNALELDDSALYLCASSSDRESVQETQYFGPGTRLLVL.

This chain uses TRBV28 with TRBJ1-5, with 8 bases that match TRBD1. The J segment lost 7 bases and the V segment lost 6 bases, leaving 8 bases of the junction unmatched. Germline values: CDR1 MDHEN, CDR2 SYDVKM. This CDR3 is built from 14 residues. In DNA form, the CDR3 reads TGTGCCAGCAGGCGGACAGGGTTGTCCCAGCCCCAGCATTTT. It is translated as CASRRTGLSQPQHF.

This chain connects TRBV18 to TRBJ2-1; D is ambiguous. Deletions cut 1 base from V and 6 bases from J, with 7 bases between. Germline CDR1 and CDR2: KGHSH and LQKENI. The CDR3 contains 13 residues. CDR3 amino acids: CASSPLELNEQFF. The CDR3 DNA reads TGTGCCAGCTCACCACTTGAACTCAATGAGCAGTTCTTC.

V gene TRBV5-8 combines with J gene TRBJ2-6; 8 bases are shared with TRBD1. V lost 4 bases to trimming and J lost 0 bases; unmatched junction nucleotides: 15. CDR3 length equals 20 residues. Germline V gene lookup returns CDR1 SGHTS and CDR2 YDEGEE. The CDR3 DNA reads as TGTGCCAGCAGCCCGGCGCCAGGGGGCTATGATAGCTCTGGGGCCAACGTCCTGACTTTC. As protein: CASSPAPGGYDSSGANVLTF.

The V and J genes are TRBV7-8 and TRBJ1-2; no clear D gene. The CDR3 length is 13 residues. Looked up from germline, CDR1 is SGHVS and CDR2 is FQNEAQ. With 0 bases removed from V and 8 bases from J, the gap between germline ends came to 10 bases. The CDR3 DNA reads TGTGCCAGCAGCTTAGCTGAAACGAGGGGCTACACCTTC. Translation: CASSLAETRGYTF.

This chain connects TRBV28 to TRBJ2-7; TRBD2 matches at 10 bases. The CDR3 sequence is 15 residues long. Germline CDR1 MDHEN, CDR2 SYDVKM. The V and J ends lost 3 bases and 3 bases, in that order; junction bases with no gene match: 5. CDR3 in DNA: TGTGCCAGCAGTTTGCCCCTAGCGGGAGTCTACGAGCAGTACTTC. The encoded protein is CASSLPLAGVYEQYF. The full variable domain, in which reference TRBV28 and TRBJ2-7 provide the parts outside the CDR3, is DVKVTQSSRYLVKRTGEKVFLECVQDMDHENMFWYRQDPGLGLRLIYFSYDVKMKEKGDIPEGYSVSREKKERFSLILESASTNQTSMYLCASSLPLAGVYEQYFGPGTRLTVT.